The 32 T cell receptor beta chains below come from one sample, sequenced in a study of T cell responses to AZD1222 COVID-19 vaccine. The assay was immunoSEQ multiplex PCR, and TCRdb's table has in-frame clones only and misses some. Seen here are roughly 160,000 clones, 70% to 90% observed once, and the top ten hold around 4.4%. The input for sequencing was peripheral blood, taken 28 days after the second AZD1222 dose. The receptors come from an adult who received the AZD1222 COVID-19 vaccine.

DNA for the CDR3: TGTGCCAGCAGTGCGAGCGGGGGGGCAGATACGCAGTATTTT. Encoded protein: CASSASGGADTQYF. The chain has TRBV2 and TRBJ2-3; 10 bases match TRBD2. The ends lost 4 bases at V and 4 bases at J; junction bases unmatched: 2. CDR1 is SNHLY, CDR2 FYNNEI, per germline. The length of the CDR3 is 14 residues.

V and J are TRBV5-1 and TRBJ1-1; D remains unclear. Germline lookup yields CDR1 SGHRS and CDR2 YFSETQ. Trimming pared 0 bases from V and 2 bases from J, leaving 5 bases between. This CDR3 is built from 13 residues. The DNA for the CDR3 is TGCGCCAGCAGCTTGGACATAAACACTGAAGCTTTCTTT. Amino acid sequence: CASSLDINTEAFF.

In this sample, this clone turned up once. V gene TRBV7-9 combines with J gene TRBJ1-3, with D possibly TRBD1 on 5 matching bases. Germline V gives CDR1 SEHNR, CDR2 FQNEAQ (reference sequence). This CDR3 has 16 residues. Trimming shortened V by 5 bases and J by 0 bases, and 14 bases separated the two germline ends. The CDR3 nucleotides read TGTGCCAGCAGCCAAACGGGGGTAGGCTCTGGAAACACCATATATTTT. Its translation is CASSQTGVGSGNTIYF.

This chain connects TRBV12-3 or TRBV12-4 to TRBJ1-1, with D unresolved. Trimming took off 3 bases at V and 2 bases at J, with 7 bases between the two ends. The CDR3 is 13 amino acids. The CDR3 bases are TGTGCCAGCAGTTTTTCCCTTAACACTGAAGCTTTCTTT. Translation: CASSFSLNTEAFF.

The chain carries TRBV4-1 and TRBJ1-2; 7 nucleotides agree with TRBD1. Trimming took 8 bases from V and 5 from J; bases not matched to a gene: 8. Germline V lookup: CDR1 MGHRA, CDR2 YSYEKL. The CDR3 is made up of 13 amino acids. The CDR3 sequence is CASQGGSPYGYTF. The CDR3, as DNA: TGCGCCAGCCAGGGGGGGTCACCTTATGGCTACACCTTC.

V is TRBV2 and J is TRBJ2-5, with 8 bases matching TRBD2. Germline V gene sequence: CDR1 SNHLY, CDR2 FYNNEI. Germline trimming cut 7 bases from V and 3 bases from J; bases unmatched to any gene: 31. The CDR3 covers 22 residues. CDR3 coding DNA: TGTGCCAGCACTGCTTCACTAACTAGCGGAGGTCTTGCGGGCGTGGGAGAAGAGACCCAGTACTTC. It encodes CASTASLTSGGLAGVGEETQYF.

The chain uses TRBV11-2 and TRBJ1-2; D not resolved. Trimming pared 5 bases from V and 1 base from J, leaving 8 bases between. The germline CDR1 and CDR2 sequences are SGHAT and FQNNGV. The CDR3 sequence is 13 residues long. This chain's CDR3 is CASSDTINYGYTF. DNA for the CDR3: TGTGCCAGCAGCGACACAATTAACTATGGCTACACCTTC.

The chain uses TRBV7-9 and TRBJ1-5; 9 nucleotides align to TRBD1. Trimming cost V 5 bases and J 2 bases; bases outside gene matches: 7. Germline CDR1 SEHNR, CDR2 FQNEAQ (reference sequence). The CDR3 is made up of 16 amino acids. The CDR3 DNA is TGTGCCAGCAGCGAGGGACAGGGTTATGGCAATCAGCCCCAGCATTTT. This gives the protein CASSEGQGYGNQPQHF.

The V call is TRBV7-6, the J call TRBJ2-3, with D unresolved. This CDR3 region has 16 residues. Germline V gene lookup returns CDR1 SGHVS and CDR2 FNYEAQ. V shed 0 bases and J shed 0 bases, with 10 bases lying between them. As DNA, the CDR3 is TGTGCCAGCAGCTTAGCCCCGGGTACTAGCACAGATACGCAGTATTTT. Amino acid sequence: CASSLAPGTSTDTQYF.

V is TRBV14 and J is TRBJ1-1; D is unresolved. The V gene's germline CDR1 is SGHDN and CDR2 FVKESK. The V end lost 6 bases, the J end lost 6 bases, and 14 bases lay between the germline ends. CDR3 size: 13 residues. CDR3 bases: TGTGCCAGCAGGCGAATGATTACGGCTGAAGCTTTCTTT. It specifies CASRRMITAEAFF.

The J gene is TRBJ1-4, the V gene TRBV18; D remains unclear. Per the germline V gene, CDR1 is KGHSH and CDR2 is LQKENI. This CDR3 has 13 amino acids. V lost 5 bases and J 7 bases, leaving 11 bases between the germline ends. CDR3 protein: CASSSSPGEKLFF. Here the CDR3 DNA reads TGTGCCAGCTCATCTAGCCCCGGTGAAAAACTGTTTTTT.

The V gene is TRBV5-1, the J gene TRBJ2-5; no clear D. CDR1 SGHRS and CDR2 YFSETQ come from the germline V gene. The CDR3 sequence is 11 residues long. Trimming left V 2 bases short and J 5 bases short, with 4 bases between. CDR3 sequence: CASSFRETQYF. CDR3 nucleotides: TGCGCCAGCAGCTTTCGGGAGACCCAGTACTTC.

CDR3 sequence reads: CASSVTGGWDTQYF. The CDR3 DNA sequence: TGTGCCAGCAGTGTGACAGGGGGCTGGGATACGCAGTATTTT. The chain links TRBV6-2 or TRBV6-3 to TRBJ2-3, with TRBD1 identical over 10 bases. There are 14 residues in the CDR3. Unmatched junction bases numbered 5, after V lost 5 bases and J lost 6 bases. Germline loops: CDR1 MNHEY, CDR2 SVGEGT.

CDR3 in amino acids: CASSPTGGSYNEQFF. The CDR3 bases are TGTGCCAGCTCACCGACAGGGGGCTCCTACAATGAGCAGTTCTTC. The chain joins TRBV18 to TRBJ2-1, with 9 nucleotides matching TRBD1. Germline assignment: CDR1 KGHSH and CDR2 LQKENI. J gave up 0 bases and V 3 bases, and 0 bases lay outside the gene matches. This CDR3 is 15 amino acids long.

CDR3: CASSRLMGSLYEQYF. The CDR3 nucleotides read TGCGCCAGCAGCCGCCTGATGGGATCCTTGTACGAGCAGTACTTC. V usage is TRBV5-1 and J usage is TRBJ2-7; no clear D. Germline V gene data show CDR1 as SGHRS and CDR2 as YFSETQ. This CDR3 has 15 residues. Trimming took off 4 bases at V and 4 bases at J, with 18 bases between the two ends.

V is TRBV6-6 and J is TRBJ1-2, with 8 bases lining up with TRBD1. J was trimmed by 5 bases and V by 4 bases; bases with no gene match: 6. The CDR3 is made up of 14 amino acids. In germline, CDR1 is MNHNY, CDR2 SVGAGI (reference sequence). This CDR3 is CASSLRQGWYGYTF. The DNA of the CDR3 is TGTGCCAGCAGTTTAAGACAGGGGTGGTATGGCTACACCTTC.

The V call is TRBV11-2, the J call TRBJ1-3; D is unclear. This CDR3 spans 14 amino acids. Trimming took 5 bases from V and 0 from J, leaving 8 bases between them. CDR1 and CDR2 from the germline V gene are SGHAT and FQNNGV. The CDR3 reads CASSGTTSGNTIYF. CDR3 DNA: TGTGCCAGCAGCGGAACTACCTCTGGAAACACCATATATTTT.

This clone has more than one count but fewer than ten. V gene TRBV12-3 or TRBV12-4 combines with J gene TRBJ1-1; unclear D gene. V lost 5 bases, J lost 7 bases, and 11 bases lay in between. The CDR3 has 12 amino acids. The CDR3 is CASSDGGIEAFF. Here the CDR3 DNA reads TGTGCCAGCAGTGACGGAGGCATTGAAGCTTTCTTT.

This clone was seen a few times. The rearrangement uses TRBV20-1 and TRBJ1-1; D gene ambiguous. The length of the CDR3 is 15 residues. Trimming shortened V by 3 bases and J by 1 base, and 15 bases separated the two germline ends. The germline gives CDR1 DFQATT, CDR2 SNEGSKA (reference sequence). CDR3 nucleotides: TGCAGTGCTAGTTATCCGGGCCAACCGAACACTGAAGCTTTCTTT. Its translation is CSASYPGQPNTEAFF.

This clone was observed once. The rearrangement uses TRBV5-1 and TRBJ1-2; 10 bases agree with TRBD1. Germline lookup yields CDR1 SGHRS and CDR2 YFSETQ. V trimming: 5 bases; J trimming: 6 bases; junction bases outside the gene matches: 4. CDR3 size: 13 residues. CDR3 protein: CASRRGTGDGYTF. The DNA for the CDR3 is TGCGCCAGCAGACGTGGGACAGGGGATGGCTACACCTTC.

This chain uses TRBV19 with TRBJ1-5; 7 nucleotides align to TRBD1. V shed 8 bases and J 8 bases; nucleotides not matched to a gene: 12. CDR3 length equals 14 residues. The germline V gene has CDR1 LNHDA and CDR2 SQIVND (reference sequence). The CDR3 nucleotides read TGTGCCAGTGAGGATGGGACAGCTTCGAAGCCCCAGCATTTT. Translated, it gives CASEDGTASKPQHF. Full variable domain (outside the CDR3, taken from reference TRBV19 and TRBJ1-5): DGGITQSPKYLFRKEGQNVTLSCEQNLNHDAMYWYRQDPGQGLRLIYYSQIVNDFQKGDIAEGYSVSREKKESFPLTVTSAQKNPTAFYLCASEDGTASKPQHFGDGTRLSIL.

The rearrangement joins TRBV7-3 to TRBJ2-1; 10 bases map to TRBD2. The germline V gene has CDR1 SGHTA and CDR2 FQGTGA. This CDR3 is 15 amino acids long. V was pared by 6 bases and J by 5 bases, with 7 bases of the junction left unmatched. The CDR3 loop is CASSSRSGGNNEQFF. In DNA form, the CDR3 reads TGTGCCAGCAGTTCTCGTAGCGGGGGGAACAATGAGCAGTTCTTC.

This chain uses TRBV7-2 with TRBJ2-7; D unresolved. Trimming left V 5 bases short and J 0 bases short, with 2 bases between. This CDR3 comprises 11 residues. Germline assignment: CDR1 SGHTA and CDR2 FQGNSA. DNA of the CDR3: TGTGCCAGCAGCGCCTCCTACGAGCAGTACTTC. Translating it yields CASSASYEQYF.

This clone was counted once. The genes are TRBV10-3 and TRBJ2-7, with D perhaps TRBD1 (6 bases). Between the trimmed V and J ends, which lost 10 bases and 0 bases, there was a span of 10 bases. CDR3 length: 12 amino acids. From germline, CDR1 is ENHRY and CDR2 SYGVKD. CDR3 sequence: CATSDSSYEQYF. The CDR3 DNA follows: TGTGCCACCTCGGACAGCTCCTACGAGCAGTACTTC.

The chain couples TRBV6-5 to TRBJ1-3; perhaps TRBD1 as D (6 bases). The V and J ends lost 6 bases and 4 bases respectively, with 16 bases between them. The CDR3 covers 15 residues. Germline CDR1 and CDR2: MNHEY and SVGAGI. The DNA for the CDR3 is TGTGCCAGCAGCGTAATAACAGGGTCAGGAAACACCATATATTTT. Residues: CASSVITGSGNTIYF.

This chain joins TRBV25-1 and TRBJ2-1; D not certain. Germline CDR1 is MGHDK and CDR2 is SYGVNS. V was pared by 0 bases and J by 9 bases, with 9 bases between. The CDR3 covers 13 residues. The CDR3 reads CASSEYGWSEQFF. CDR3 bases: TGTGCCAGCAGTGAATACGGATGGAGTGAGCAGTTCTTC.

The rearrangement links TRBV5-1 to TRBJ2-3; 7 bases match TRBD1. Germline lookup yields CDR1 SGHRS and CDR2 YFSETQ. After removal of 4 bases from V and 3 bases from J, the junction contained 8 bases not matched to a gene. This CDR3 contains 15 residues. As DNA, the CDR3 is TGCGCCAGCAGCCTAATGGGACAGATAACAGATACGCAGTATTTT. Translation gives CASSLMGQITDTQYF. Full variable domain (remainder filled in from reference TRBV5-1 and TRBJ2-3): KAGVTQTPRYLIKTRGQQVTLSCSPISGHRSVSWYQQTPGQGLQFLFEYFSETQRNKGNFPGRFSGRQFSNSRSEMNVSTLELGDSALYLCASSLMGQITDTQYFGPGTRLTVL.

The rearrangement uses TRBV7-9 and TRBJ2-2, with TRBD1 matching over 8 bases. The CDR3 is 16 amino acids. After removal of 1 base from V and 1 base from J, the junction contained 2 bases not matched to a gene. CDR1 is SEHNR, CDR2 FQNEAQ, per germline (reference sequence). The CDR3 DNA is TGTGCCAGCAGCTTAGGGACAGGGATGAACACCGGGGAGCTGTTTTTT. It translates to CASSLGTGMNTGELFF.

This clone occurred once. V is TRBV6-1 and J is TRBJ1-5; no clear D gene. This CDR3 spans 16 amino acids. Germline V gives CDR1 MNHNS, CDR2 SASEGT. V was clipped by 0 bases and J by 1 base, with 10 bases between them. For the CDR3, the DNA is TGTGCCAGCAGTGAAGCCTCAGGTCGGAGCAATCAGCCCCAGCATTTT. Translation: CASSEASGRSNQPQHF.

The rearrangement joins TRBV2 to TRBJ1-6; D perhaps matches TRBD1 (5 bases). The V gene's germline CDR1 is SNHLY and CDR2 FYNNEI. There are 14 residues in the CDR3. Trimming removed 6 bases from V and 7 bases from J, with 13 bases in between. The CDR3 coding sequence is TGTGCCAGCAGGGCCGACAGAGTAAATTCACCCCTCCACTTT. Amino acids: CASRADRVNSPLHF.

The CDR3 reads CASSPMDSLYGYTF. The CDR3 DNA reads TGTGCCAGCAGCCCAATGGACAGCCTCTATGGCTACACCTTC. This chain uses TRBV7-2 with TRBJ1-2; TRBD1 is a possible D gene (6 bases). With 5 bases removed from V and 4 bases from J, the gap between germline ends came to 14 bases. Germline values: CDR1 SGHTA, CDR2 FQGNSA. The CDR3 is 14 amino acids. The full variable domain, in which reference TRBV7-2 and TRBJ1-2 provide the parts outside the CDR3, is GAGVSQSPSNKVTEKGKDVELRCDPISGHTALYWYRQSLGQGLEFLIYFQGNSAPDKSGLPSDRFSAERTGGSVSTLTIQRTQQEDSAVYLCASSPMDSLYGYTFGSGTRLTVV.

On this clone itself: Other DNA sequences of this sample code for an identical CDR3. This chain joins TRBV3-1 (or the pseudogene TRBV3-2) and TRBJ1-1; no firm D call. Between the trimmed V and J ends, which lost 5 bases and 7 bases, there was a span of 17 bases. Germline V gives CDR1 LGHDT, CDR2 YNNKEL (reference sequence). This CDR3 has 14 amino acids. The DNA of the CDR3 is TGTGCCAGCAGCTTCGACACGGCCAACCGTGAAGCTTTCTTT. Protein product: CASSFDTANREAFF.